This TCR beta chain was found in a study of molecular identifiers for immune sequencing clone quantification. Study-wide results and limits: Clones with over 20 RNA copies captured over 98% of effector molecules but under 1% of naive ones.

Notes on this clonotype: Its matching antigen is unknown.

TCRdb re-derived calls from the PCR reads in MiXCR, one entry per CDR3 protein. The table lists a few hundred thousand distinct CDR3 sequences, 25% of them singletons, with 0.7% to 0.9% in the top ten. Material for sequencing was naive CD8+ T cells from blood, with Jurkat cell RNA spiked in. As for subset: FACS-sorted CD8+CD4-CCR7+CD45RA+ naive T cells. The receptor was derived from a human donor in good health. Some libraries in this study had Jurkat cell RNA spiked in.

The CDR3 nucleotides are TGTGCCAGCAGTTTGATGGGGGACATGGGTAATTCACCCCTCCACTTT. Translated: CASSLMGDMGNSPLHF. The chain has TRBV27 and TRBJ1-6; D is possibly TRBD1 (6 bases). Per germline, CDR1 MNHEY and CDR2 SMNVEV (reference sequence). V lost 3 bases and J lost 6, with 15 bases in between. The CDR3 has 16 residues.